This T cell receptor (beta chain) was sequenced for a study of cytomegalovirus exposure and HLA in healthy donors. Study background: Findings of an earlier analysis included about 100 million unique TCR beta sequences from roughly 200 million T cells.

With V trimmed by 4 bases and J by 0 bases, 6 bases remained unmatched. This CDR3 has 16 residues. CDR1 and CDR2 (germline): SGHTA, FQGTGA. 13 Jbeta primers and 60 Vbeta primers were used for the PCR. Method: immunoSEQ multiplex PCR; TCRdb's copy keeps in-frame clones and lacks some. Of 95,000 to 100,000 clones listed, about 81% are singletons. Study results and caveats: Later analysis demonstrated an association between a missense DCLRE1C variant and TCR beta V- and J-gene trimming. The investigators catalogued 164 TCR beta chains as cytomegalovirus-associated. Later analysis placed DRB1 highest and HLA-C lowest in TCR association rates, which differed by HLA locus.

A single count supports this clone. What it binds is not known. This TCR came from a man aged 50 to 59 in good health and CMV-seronegative. V usage is TRBV7-3 and J usage is TRBJ2-3; 8 bases map to TRBD2. Sequenced sample: PBMCs. CDR3 DNA: TGTGCCAGCAGCTCCCCCCGGGGGGGGAGCACAGATACGCAGTATTTT. This sequence encodes CASSSPRGGSTDTQYF.